Given below is one T cell receptor beta chain in context. Its antigen is as yet unknown. A much bigger clone sits one base away, suggesting this may be a read error. The V gene's germline CDR1 is SGHKS and CDR2 YYEKEE (reference sequence). This CDR3 spans 16 amino acids. This record comes from a study of regulatory T cells in long-lasting Graves disease. Described time point: persistent/refractory GD, antithyroid drugs over 5 years with positive TRAb. There was RNA extracted from PBMCs, and the TCR library was made from it. EDTA tubes collected nine milliliters of peripheral blood. With iRepertoire HTBI primers and Arm-PCR of CDR3 regions, TCR beta libraries were built. TCRdb passed the multiplex PCR reads through MiXCR, listing each CDR3 protein once. The sample contains about 430,000 distinct CDR3 sequences, around 20% of which appear only once. Findings of the study overall: The study found lower TCR diversity in persistent Graves' patients than in newly diagnosed ones. Persistent disease was characterized by preferential usage of TRBV28, TRBJ1-2 and TRBJ2-5.

The input for sequencing was peripheral blood mononuclear cells (PBMCs), taken when the disease was refractory, from a patient treated with antithyroid drugs. The receptor comes from a female donor with Graves disease. The chain recombines TRBV5-5 with TRBJ2-5, with D possibly matching TRBD2 (5 bases). The CDR3 sequence is CASSLDPPGISEAQYF. The CDR3 DNA sequence: TGTGCCAGCAGCTTGGACCCGCCGGGGATTTCAGAGGCCCAGTACTTC.